This T cell receptor beta chain was sequenced in a study of human T cells and chemical hapten exposure. In the study overall: Across the whole study, which lasted 20 to 30 weeks, patients were given diphenylcyclopropenone on the scalp once a week.

TCRdb ran MiXCR on the RACE reads and lists one entry per CDR3 protein. The profile shows 45,000 to 60,000 distinct CDR3 sequences, roughly 9.9% of them singletons. Ten or more counts support this clonotype. This CDR3 has 14 residues. Between the trimmed V and J ends, which lost 5 bases and 2 bases, there was a span of 16 bases. From germline, CDR1 is DFQATT and CDR2 SNEGSKA (reference sequence). Time point denoted: pre-sensitization, week 0. Treatment of the sample: therapeutic diphenylcyclopropenone sensitization with weekly scalp DPC. The source is a woman aged 40 to 49 with alopecia areata. Some clones in this sample may be carry-over from other donors' samples. The chain uses TRBV20-1 and TRBJ2-7, with D possibly being TRBD2 (6 bases). The sample here was whole blood, taken in connection with sensitization to the hapten diphenylcyclopropenone (DPC). In DNA form, the CDR3 reads TGCAGTGCTCTACCAGGGAGGAGAGCCTACGAGCAGTACTTC. Translation: CSALPGRRAYEQYF.